These 22 T cell receptor beta chains were all obtained from the same sample, sequenced in a study of Graves' ophthalmopathy and Graves' hyperthyroidism. Scientists amplified the TCR beta CDR3 regions from RNA transcripts. After a first-round RT-PCR with HTBI primers, a second-round multiplex PCR was run. TCRdb called the multiplex PCR reads again in MiXCR, with one record for every CDR3 protein. The repertoire holds 57,000 or so distinct CDR3 sequences, with roughly 47% as singletons. Sequencing was done on a sample of peripheral blood. Receptor source: an adult woman with Graves' ophthalmopathy.

This clonotype has just one count. Germline and junction disagree at one end, which may indicate a read error. The chain is built from TRBV5-1 and TRBJ2-3; 7 nucleotides match TRBD1. The length of the CDR3 is 16 residues. Germline lookup yields CDR1 SGHRS and CDR2 YFSETQ. CDR3 sequence reads: CASSLVATGFTDTQYF. The CDR3 DNA is TGCGCCAGTAGCTTGGTTGCGACAGGGTTCACGGATACGCAGTATTTT.

This clonotype was picked up one time. The conserved phenylalanine or tryptophan normally closing the CDR3 is absent here, so this likely arose from a read error. The J gene is TRBJ2-5, the V gene TRBV7-2; 9 nucleotides agree with TRBD2. This CDR3 is 16 amino acids long. J was trimmed by 6 bases and V by 0 bases; bases with no gene match: 8. The V gene's germline CDR1 is SGHTA and CDR2 FQGNSA. This CDR3 is CASSLARASGIKTQYL. DNA for the CDR3: TGTGCCAGCAGCTTAGCCAGGGCTAGCGGGATAAAGACCCAGTACCTC.

This clonotype was detected many times. The rearrangement joins TRBV6-1 to TRBJ1-6; D unclear. Trimming pared 5 bases from V and 6 bases from J, leaving 8 bases between. The CDR3 spans 13 residues. CDR1 MNHNS and CDR2 SASEGT come from the germline V gene. CDR3 bases: TGTGCCAGCAGTAAGCAGTTTAATTCACCCCTCCACTTT. This codes for CASSKQFNSPLHF.

The chain recombines TRBV5-4 with TRBJ2-7; D may be TRBD1 (5 bases). CDR3 length: 14 residues. The ends were cut back, 2 bases at V and 2 bases at J, with 11 bases in the middle. Germline-derived CDR1 and CDR2 are SGHNT and YYREEE (reference sequence). The CDR3 DNA follows: TGTGCCAGCAGCTTAGTCGACAGCGCCTACGAGCAGTACTTC. Amino acids: CASSLVDSAYEQYF.

The chain combines TRBV7-8 with TRBJ2-5, with D tentatively TRBD1 or TRBD2 (6 bases each). The CDR3 length is 15 residues. The V end was cut by 5 bases, the J end by 4 bases, with 17 bases between. Germline values: CDR1 SGHVS, CDR2 FQNEAQ. Here the CDR3 DNA reads TGTGCCAGCAGCGCTTACCCACAGGGACTAGAGACCCAGTACTTC. This encodes CASSAYPQGLETQYF. Together with reference TRBV7-8 and TRBJ2-5, the CDR3 gives the full variable domain: GAGVSQSPRYKVAKRGQDVALRCDPISGHVSLFWYQQALGQGPEFLTYFQNEAQLDKSGLPSDRFFAERPEGSVSTLKIQRTQQEDSAVYLCASSAYPQGLETQYFGPGTRLLVL.

This clonotype was detected many times. The chain links TRBV20-1 to TRBJ2-3, with 12 bases fitting TRBD2. This CDR3 spans 17 amino acids. V was clipped by 7 bases and J by 1 base; unmatched bases: 12. CDR1 DFQATT and CDR2 SNEGSKA come from the germline V gene (reference sequence). The CDR3 DNA reads as TGCAGTGGCCCAAAGCTAGCGGGAGGGGAGGGCACAGATACGCAGTATTTT. It is translated as CSGPKLAGGEGTDTQYF.

This rearrangement joins TRBV19 to TRBJ1-1, with 8 bases that match TRBD1. Trimming at V came to 4 bases and at J to 10 bases, leaving 14 bases not matched to a gene. This CDR3 is 15 amino acids long. The germline CDR1 and CDR2 sequences are LNHDA and SQIVND (reference sequence). CDR3 DNA: TGTGCCAGTAGTAAAGACAGGGGTGAGCACCGGGGAGCTTTCTTT. It yields the protein CASSKDRGEHRGAFF.

This clonotype was observed at least ten times. The genes are TRBV9 and TRBJ2-5, with D perhaps TRBD1 (5 bases). Per germline, CDR1 SGDLS and CDR2 YYNGEE. The V and J ends lost 0 bases and 0 bases respectively, with 6 bases between them. CDR3 size: 14 residues. The CDR3 region is CASSVEGHQETQYF. As DNA, the CDR3 is TGTGCCAGCAGCGTAGAGGGGCACCAAGAGACCCAGTACTTC.

The chain combines TRBV9 with TRBJ1-5; TRBD1 aligns across 9 bases. This CDR3 region has 18 residues. Germline-derived CDR1 and CDR2 are SGDLS and YYNGEE. Losses at the gene ends were 2 bases for V and 7 bases for J; bases not matched to a gene: 16. The CDR3 sequence: CASSVSSQGTGNEQPQHF. The CDR3 bases are TGTGCCAGCAGCGTCTCAAGCCAGGGGACAGGGAACGAGCAGCCCCAGCATTTT. The full variable domain, rest sourced from reference TRBV9 and TRBJ1-5, is DSGVTQTPKHLITATGQRVTLRCSPRSGDLSVYWYQQSLDQGLQFLIQYYNGEERAKGNILERFSAQQFPDLHSELNLSSLELGDSALYFCASSVSSQGTGNEQPQHFGDGTRLSIL.

Notes on this clonotype: A much larger clone differs by one base, so this may be a read error. The chain recombines TRBV28 with TRBJ2-7, with D possibly matching TRBD2 (5 bases). This CDR3 contains 14 residues. V gave up 7 bases and J gave up 2 bases, with 15 bases separating them. Germline lookup yields CDR1 MDHEN and CDR2 SYDVKM. The CDR3 loop is CASNSVDLPYEQYF. CDR3 nucleotides: TGTGCCAGCAATAGCGTCGATCTTCCCTACGAGCAGTACTTC.

The chain joins TRBV7-2 to TRBJ2-1, with 8 bases fitting TRBD2. This CDR3 is 15 amino acids long. Trimming cost V 2 bases and J 5 bases; bases outside gene matches: 5. CDR1 is SGHTA and CDR2 is FQGNSA in the germline V gene. In DNA, the CDR3 is TGTGCCAGCAGCTTATCGAGCGGGAGACACAATGAGCAGTTCTTC. It codes for CASSLSSGRHNEQFF.

The gene calls are TRBV7-2 and TRBJ1-5; 7 nucleotides match TRBD1. Germline CDR1 is SGHTA and CDR2 is FQGNSA. After removal of 3 bases from V and 8 bases from J, the junction contained 19 bases not matched to a gene. This CDR3 is built from 18 residues. The CDR3 is CASSFSSETGFYGEPQHF. As DNA, the CDR3 is TGTGCCAGCAGCTTTAGTTCCGAGACAGGGTTTTACGGGGAGCCCCAGCATTTT.

This clonotype was found many times. Here the CDR3 reads CASSRTSGRRNAADTQYF. CDR3 nucleotide sequence: TGTGCCAGTAGTCGGACTAGCGGGAGAAGGAACGCAGCAGATACGCAGTATTTT. The chain has TRBV19 and TRBJ2-3; 13 nucleotides align to TRBD2. V dropped 5 bases and J dropped 4; count of bases not matched to a gene: 12. The length of the CDR3 is 18 residues. Germline-derived CDR1 and CDR2 are LNHDA and SQIVND (reference sequence). Using reference TRBV19 and TRBJ2-3 for the parts outside the CDR3, the full variable domain is DGGITQSPKYLFRKEGQNVTLSCEQNLNHDAMYWYRQDPGQGLRLIYYSQIVNDFQKGDIAEGYSVSREKKESFPLTVTSAQKNPTAFYLCASSRTSGRRNAADTQYFGPGTRLTVL.

This clonotype occurred once. This rearrangement joins TRBV6-2 or TRBV6-3 to TRBJ2-5, with D possibly matching TRBD2 (6 bases). The germline V gene has CDR1 MNHEY and CDR2 SVGEGT. The V and J ends lost 4 bases and 7 bases respectively, with 13 bases between them. This CDR3 is built from 13 residues. CDR3 loop: CASSFPVSGTQYF. The CDR3, as DNA: TGTGCCAGCAGTTTTCCCGTTAGCGGGACCCAGTACTTC.

The gene calls are TRBV5-1 and TRBJ1-2, with D possibly TRBD1 on 5 matching bases. The V gene lost 0 bases and the J gene lost 6 bases, with 12 bases spanning the gap. This CDR3 comprises 14 residues. CDR1 and CDR2 (germline): SGHRS, YFSETQ. The CDR3 coding sequence is TGCGCCAGCAGCTTGGTCCAGGGAACGGATGGCTACACCTTC. Residues: CASSLVQGTDGYTF.

With respect to this clonotype: Sequence at one end of the junction differs from germline and may be a read error. The rearrangement links TRBV7-9 to TRBJ2-5; D unresolved. The length of the CDR3 is 11 residues. CDR1 and CDR2 (germline): SEHNR, FQNEAQ (reference sequence). Here the CDR3 reads CAISQAGEQYF. CDR3 in DNA: TGTGCCATCAGCCAGGCTGGAGAGCAGTACTTC.

This clonotype has more than one count but fewer than ten. The chain links TRBV28 to TRBJ2-2, with 11 bases lining up with TRBD2. The germline V gene encodes CDR1 MDHEN and CDR2 SYDVKM. The length of the CDR3 is 19 residues. After removal of 5 bases from V and 0 bases from J, the junction contained 11 bases not matched to a gene. Here the CDR3 reads CASSLPLAGDPANTGELFF. The CDR3 nucleotides read TGTGCCAGCAGTCTCCCACTAGCGGGAGACCCAGCGAACACCGGGGAGCTGTTTTTT.

This clonotype is labeled as medium-sized (0.01 to 0.1%). The V call is TRBV15, the J call TRBJ2-2; TRBD2 might be the D (6 bases). The CDR3 spans 15 residues. Looked up from germline, CDR1 is LNHNV and CDR2 is YYDKDF (reference sequence). V lost 5 bases, J lost 0 bases, and 10 bases lay in between. CDR3 protein: CATSVGLPNTGELFF. The CDR3 DNA follows: TGTGCCACCAGCGTGGGACTTCCGAACACCGGGGAGCTGTTTTTT.

This chain links TRBV7-2 with TRBJ1-5; 11 nucleotides align to TRBD1. Germline V gives CDR1 SGHTA, CDR2 FQGNSA. This CDR3 region has 17 residues. Germline trimming cut 5 bases from V and 4 bases from J; bases unmatched to any gene: 10. The CDR3: CASSKPGQGVQNQPQHF. In DNA form, the CDR3 reads TGTGCCAGCAGCAAACCGGGACAGGGGGTGCAGAATCAGCCCCAGCATTTT.

A remark on this clonotype: This likely comes from a read error, as the CDR3 has no conserved phenylalanine or tryptophan at its end. The chain couples TRBV4-3 to TRBJ2-5; D uncertain. Between the trimmed V and J ends, which lost 1 base and 4 bases, there was a span of 13 bases. Germline assignment: CDR1 LGHNA and CDR2 YSLEER. The CDR3 has 15 amino acids. The CDR3 loop reads CASSQGSLYRETQYC. The CDR3 bases are TGCGCCAGCAGCCAAGGTTCATTGTACCGAGAGACCCAGTACTGC.

The chain uses TRBV20-1 and TRBJ1-4, with D perhaps TRBD1 (6 bases). The CDR3 loop spans 15 amino acids. Trimming pared 3 bases from V and 7 bases from J, leaving 18 bases between. CDR1 is DFQATT, CDR2 SNEGSKA, per germline (reference sequence). This chain's CDR3 is CSARLLGGMGEKLFF. The CDR3 nucleotides read TGCAGTGCTAGGTTACTAGGGGGAATGGGTGAAAAACTGTTTTTT.

By share of the sample, this clonotype is medium-sized. The chain is built from TRBV24-1 and TRBJ2-6, with no clear D. The CDR3 sequence is 15 residues long. Germline V gives CDR1 KGHDR, CDR2 SFDVKD. The germline V and J ends were trimmed by 3 bases and 2 bases, with 7 bases remaining between them. CDR3 sequence: CATSDQDAGANVLTF. CDR3 bases: TGTGCCACCAGTGATCAGGATGCTGGGGCCAACGTCCTGACTTTC.